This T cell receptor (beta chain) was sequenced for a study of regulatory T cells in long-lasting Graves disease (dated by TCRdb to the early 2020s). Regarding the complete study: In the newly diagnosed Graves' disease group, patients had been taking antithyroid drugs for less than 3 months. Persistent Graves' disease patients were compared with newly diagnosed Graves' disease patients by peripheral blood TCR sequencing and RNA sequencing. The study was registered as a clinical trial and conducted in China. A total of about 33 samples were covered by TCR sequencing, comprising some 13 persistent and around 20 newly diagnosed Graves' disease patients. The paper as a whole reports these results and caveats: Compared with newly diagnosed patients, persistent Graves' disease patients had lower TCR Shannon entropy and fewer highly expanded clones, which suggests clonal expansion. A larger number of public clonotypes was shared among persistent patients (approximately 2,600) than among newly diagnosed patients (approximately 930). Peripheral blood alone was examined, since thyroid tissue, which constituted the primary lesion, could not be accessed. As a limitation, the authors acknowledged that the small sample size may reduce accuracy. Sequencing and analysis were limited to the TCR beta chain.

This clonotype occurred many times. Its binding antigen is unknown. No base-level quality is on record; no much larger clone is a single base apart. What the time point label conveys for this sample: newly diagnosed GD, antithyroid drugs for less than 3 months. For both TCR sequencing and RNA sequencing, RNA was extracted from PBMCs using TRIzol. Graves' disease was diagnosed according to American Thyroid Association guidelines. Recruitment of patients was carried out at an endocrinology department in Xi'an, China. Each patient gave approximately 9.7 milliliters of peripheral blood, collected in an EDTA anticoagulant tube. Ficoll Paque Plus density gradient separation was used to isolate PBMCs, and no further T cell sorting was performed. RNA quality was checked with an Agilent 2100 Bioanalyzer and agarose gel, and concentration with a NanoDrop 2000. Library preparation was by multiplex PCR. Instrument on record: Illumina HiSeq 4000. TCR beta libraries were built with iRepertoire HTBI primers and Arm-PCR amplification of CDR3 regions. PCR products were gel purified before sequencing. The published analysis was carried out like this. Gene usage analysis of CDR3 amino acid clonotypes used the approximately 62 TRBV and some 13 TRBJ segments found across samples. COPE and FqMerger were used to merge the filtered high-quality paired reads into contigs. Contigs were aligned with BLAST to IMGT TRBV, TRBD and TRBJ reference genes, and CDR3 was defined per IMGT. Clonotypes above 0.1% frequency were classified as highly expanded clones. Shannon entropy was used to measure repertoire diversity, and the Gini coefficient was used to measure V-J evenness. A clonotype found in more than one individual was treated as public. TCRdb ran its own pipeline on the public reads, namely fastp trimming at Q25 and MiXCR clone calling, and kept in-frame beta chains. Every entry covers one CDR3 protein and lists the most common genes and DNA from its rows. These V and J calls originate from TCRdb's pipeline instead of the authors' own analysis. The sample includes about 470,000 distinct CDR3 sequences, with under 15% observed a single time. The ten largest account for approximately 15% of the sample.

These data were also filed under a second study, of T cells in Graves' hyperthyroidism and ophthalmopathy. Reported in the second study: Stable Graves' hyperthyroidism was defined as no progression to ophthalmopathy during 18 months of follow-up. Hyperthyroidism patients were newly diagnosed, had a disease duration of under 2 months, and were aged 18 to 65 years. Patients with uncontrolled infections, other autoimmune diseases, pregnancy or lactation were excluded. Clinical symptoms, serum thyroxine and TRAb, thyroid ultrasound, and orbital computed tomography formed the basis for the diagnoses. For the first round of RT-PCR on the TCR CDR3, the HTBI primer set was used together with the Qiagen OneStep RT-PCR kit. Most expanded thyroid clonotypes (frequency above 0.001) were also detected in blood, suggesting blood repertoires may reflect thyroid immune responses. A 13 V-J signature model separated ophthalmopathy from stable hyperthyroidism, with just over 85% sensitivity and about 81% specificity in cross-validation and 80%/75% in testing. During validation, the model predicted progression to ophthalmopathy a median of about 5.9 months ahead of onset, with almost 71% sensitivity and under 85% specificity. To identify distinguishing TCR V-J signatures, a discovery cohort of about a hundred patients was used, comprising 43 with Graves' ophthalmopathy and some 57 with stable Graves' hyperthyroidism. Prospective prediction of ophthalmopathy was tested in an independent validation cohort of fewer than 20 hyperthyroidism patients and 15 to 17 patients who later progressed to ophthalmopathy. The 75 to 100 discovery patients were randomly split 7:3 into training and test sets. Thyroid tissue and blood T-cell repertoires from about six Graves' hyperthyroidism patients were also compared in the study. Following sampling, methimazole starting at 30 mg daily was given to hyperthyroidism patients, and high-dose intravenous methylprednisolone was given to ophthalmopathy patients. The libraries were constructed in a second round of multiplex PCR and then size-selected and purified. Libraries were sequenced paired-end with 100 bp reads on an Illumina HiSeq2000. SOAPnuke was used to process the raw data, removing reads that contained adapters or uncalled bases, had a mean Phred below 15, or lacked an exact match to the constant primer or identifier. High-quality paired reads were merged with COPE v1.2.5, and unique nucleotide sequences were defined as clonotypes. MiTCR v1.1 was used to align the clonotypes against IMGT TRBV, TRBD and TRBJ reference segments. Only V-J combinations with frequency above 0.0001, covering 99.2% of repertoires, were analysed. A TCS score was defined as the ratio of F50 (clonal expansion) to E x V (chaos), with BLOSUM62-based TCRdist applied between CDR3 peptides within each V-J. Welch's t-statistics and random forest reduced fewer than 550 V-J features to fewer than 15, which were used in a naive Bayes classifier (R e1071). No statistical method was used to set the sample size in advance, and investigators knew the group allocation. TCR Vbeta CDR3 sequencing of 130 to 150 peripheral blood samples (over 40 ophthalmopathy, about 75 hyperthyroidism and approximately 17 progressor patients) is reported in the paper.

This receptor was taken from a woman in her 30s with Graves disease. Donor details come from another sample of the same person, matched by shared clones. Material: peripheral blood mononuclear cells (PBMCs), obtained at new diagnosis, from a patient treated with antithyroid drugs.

The CDR3 region reads CSAGTGNQPQHF. The nucleotide sequence is TGCAGTGCTGGGACGGGAAATCAGCCCCAGCATTTT. The V and J genes are TRBV20-1 and TRBJ1-5, with TRBD1 as a weak D call on 5 bases. V is shortened by 5 bases, J by 4 bases, and the region joining them spans 9 bases. CDR1 is given as DFQATT and CDR2 as SNEGSKA, both from the germline V gene (reference sequence). Reading from cysteine to phenylalanine, the CDR3 counts 12 amino acids. Left in the record is the CDR3 DNA by itself, 36 bases read in frame from the first base.